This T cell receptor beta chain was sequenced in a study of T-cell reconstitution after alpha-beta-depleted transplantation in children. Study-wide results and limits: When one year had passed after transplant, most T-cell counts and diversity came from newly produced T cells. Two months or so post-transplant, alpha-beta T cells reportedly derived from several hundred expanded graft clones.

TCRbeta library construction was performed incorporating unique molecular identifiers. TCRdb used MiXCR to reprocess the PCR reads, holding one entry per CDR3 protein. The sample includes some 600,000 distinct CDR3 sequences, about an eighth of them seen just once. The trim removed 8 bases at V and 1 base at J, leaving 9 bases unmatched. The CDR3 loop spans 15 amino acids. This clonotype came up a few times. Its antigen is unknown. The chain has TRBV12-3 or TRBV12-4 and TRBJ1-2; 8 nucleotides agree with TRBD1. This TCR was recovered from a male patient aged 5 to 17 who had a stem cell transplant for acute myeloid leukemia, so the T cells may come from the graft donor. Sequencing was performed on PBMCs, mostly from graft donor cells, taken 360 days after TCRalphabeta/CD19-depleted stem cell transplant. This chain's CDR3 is CASWGMDRVNYGYTF. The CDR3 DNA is TGTGCCAGCTGGGGTATGGACAGGGTTAACTATGGCTACACCTTC.